This is a list of T cell receptor beta chains from one sample in a study of blood T cell repertoires in COVID-19. Method: immunoSEQ multiplex PCR; TCRdb's copy keeps in-frame clones and lacks some. The table shows approximately 150,000 clones, with roughly 85% occurring only once. The sample taken for sequencing was peripheral blood. The origin of the receptors is a human donor in a cohort sampled during active COVID-19. The CDR3 runs from the conserved cysteine through the conserved F or W. The D gene is left open where the match is weak. Size values are once, few and many counts, or a class for expanded clones, and some rows have none.

j_call v_call clone_size d_call cdr3_aa cdr3_nt
TRBJ2-7 TRBV19 NA NA CATPPEDRDYYEQYF TGTGCCACCCCCCCGGAGGACAGAGACTACTACGAGCAGTACTTC
TRBJ1-1 TRBV6-5 NA NA CASTPNTEAFF TGTGCCAGCACTCCGAACACTGAAGCTTTCTTT
TRBJ2-1 TRBV21-1 NA NA CASSKAQREGFWNEQFF TGTGCCAGCAGCAAAGCACAGCGGGAAGGGTTTTGGAATGAGCAGTTCTTC
TRBJ1-1 TRBV20-1 NA NA CSASDSGNTEAFF TGCAGTGCTAGTGATTCAGGGAACACTGAAGCTTTCTTT
TRBJ2-7 TRBV27 NA NA CASRPHQGGEQYF TGTGCCAGCAGACCCCACCAGGGGGGCGAGCAGTACTTC
TRBJ1-5 TRBV6-5 NA NA CASSYGGRGNQPQHF TGTGCCAGCAGTTACGGAGGCCGAGGAAACCAGCCCCAGCATTTT
TRBJ1-1 TRBV6-2/TRBV6-3 NA NA CASSYGRGKGNTEAFF TGTGCCAGCAGTTATGGCAGGGGTAAAGGGAACACTGAAGCTTTCTTT
TRBJ2-5 TRBV5-6 NA NA CASSGGLEAQYF TGTGCCAGCAGCGGGGGGTTGGAGGCCCAGTACTTC
TRBJ2-1 TRBV9 NA TRBD2 CASSVLADSYNEQFF TGTGCCAGCAGCGTTCTAGCGGACTCCTACAATGAGCAGTTCTTC
TRBJ2-1 TRBV5-1 NA TRBD2 CASSWRDRSLAGVPYNEQFF TGCGCCAGCAGCTGGAGGGACCGTTCCTTAGCGGGAGTGCCCTACAATGAGCAGTTCTTC
TRBJ2-5 TRBV7-7 NA TRBD2 CASSLAGLAGAFQETQYF TGTGCCAGCAGCTTAGCGGGGCTAGCGGGGGCGTTCCAAGAGACCCAGTACTTC
TRBJ1-3 TRBV19 once NA CASRRDTGPYSGNTIYF TGTGCCAGTCGTCGGGACACGGGTCCCTACTCTGGAAACACCATATATTTT
TRBJ2-7 TRBV15 NA NA CATSRGRLTAYEQYF TGTGCCACCAGCAGAGGGCGGCTGACAGCGTATGAGCAGTACTTC
TRBJ2-5 TRBV7-2 once NA CASSLGFSGETQYF TGTGCCAGCAGCTTAGGGTTTTCAGGGGAGACCCAGTACTTC
TRBJ2-7 TRBV18 NA NA CASSPFSSGGYEQYF TGTGCCAGCTCACCCTTCTCATCCGGCGGCTACGAGCAGTACTTC
TRBJ1-1 TRBV30 NA NA CAWSGAPLTEAFF TGTGCCTGGAGTGGGGCCCCTCTCACTGAAGCTTTCTTT
TRBJ1-1 TRBV29-1 NA TRBD1 CSARTDNRGLEAFF TGCAGCGCCCGAACGGATAACAGGGGGCTCGAAGCTTTCTTT
TRBJ2-5 TRBV29-1 NA NA CSVSHTSRETQYF TGCAGCGTTTCCCACACTTCGCGGGAGACCCAGTACTTC
TRBJ2-1 TRBV28 NA TRBD2 CASSSPSGTSGVEQFF TGTGCCAGCAGCTCCCCGTCCGGGACTAGCGGGGTAGAGCAGTTCTTC
TRBJ2-7 TRBV12-3/TRBV12-4 NA TRBD2 CASRTSASYEQYF TGTGCCAGCAGGACTAGCGCCTCCTACGAGCAGTACTTC
TRBJ1-4 TRBV7-9 NA NA CASSFNSNEKLFF TGTGCCAGCAGCTTTAACAGTAATGAAAAACTGTTTTTT
TRBJ2-7 TRBV6-5 NA TRBD2 CASKWTSGLSYEQYF TGTGCCAGCAAGTGGACTAGCGGCCTCTCCTACGAGCAGTACTTC
TRBJ1-1 TRBV4-2 NA TRBD1 CASSETKGDSMNTEAFF TGTGCCAGCAGCGAAACCAAGGGGGACAGCATGAACACTGAAGCTTTCTTT
TRBJ2-7 TRBV5-1 NA NA CASSLPRTELDEQYF TGCGCCAGCAGCTTGCCCAGGACAGAGCTCGACGAGCAGTACTTC
TRBJ1-6 TRBV4-1 NA TRBD1 CASSQTLDRGLRTLHF TGCGCCAGCAGCCAAACCCTGGACAGGGGCCTAAGGACCCTCCACTTT
TRBJ1-2 TRBV28 NA NA CASSSRTENDYTF TGTGCCAGCAGTTCCAGGACAGAAAACGACTACACCTTC
TRBJ2-5 TRBV7-3 NA NA CASSLRGRGWETQYF TGTGCCAGCAGCTTAAGGGGCAGGGGCTGGGAGACCCAGTACTTC
TRBJ2-1 TRBV25-1 NA TRBD2 CASSDPRLAGGNEQFF TGTGCCAGCAGTGACCCACGGCTAGCGGGGGGGAATGAGCAGTTCTTC
TRBJ1-6 TRBV6-6 NA NA CASSYSKGDSPLHF TGTGCCAGCAGTTACTCGAAAGGAGATTCACCCCTCCACTTT
TRBJ1-3 TRBV29-1 NA NA CSVDPQGGGNTIYF TGCAGCGTTGATCCCCAGGGAGGAGGAAACACCATATATTTT
TRBJ1-1 TRBV7-2 NA NA CASSLGGQNTEAFF TGTGCCAGCAGCTTAGGAGGTCAGAACACTGAAGCTTTCTTT
TRBJ2-7 TRBV18 NA TRBD1 CASSLDRGYEQYF TGTGCCAGCTCCCTGGACAGGGGCTACGAGCAGTACTTC
TRBJ2-7 TRBV9 NA NA CASSAAGSSYEQYF TGTGCCAGCAGCGCCGCAGGTAGCTCCTACGAGCAGTACTTC
TRBJ1-1 TRBV6-1 NA NA CASSDNRANTEAFF TGTGCCAGCAGTGACAACAGGGCAAACACTGAAGCTTTCTTT
TRBJ2-3 TRBV6-5 once NA CASWLAGNRDTQYF TGTGCCAGCTGGTTGGCGGGTAATAGAGATACGCAGTATTTT